This T cell receptor (beta chain) is drawn from a study of CD8+ T cells in alopecia areata. Sequencing relied on a cDNA template that was reverse transcribed from extracted RNA. TCRdb's table, derived via immunoSEQ multiplex PCR, lists solely in-frame clones and lacks some. The sample includes approximately 200,000 clones, about three fifths of them seen just once. Treatment described: oral pan-JAK inhibitor, 5-10 mg twice daily. Trimming removed 3 bases from V and 1 base from J; junction bases left unmatched: 1. The CDR3 runs 13 residues. The germline V gene encodes CDR1 SQVTM and CDR2 ANQGSEA. The sequence came from a human donor with alopecia areata. The source material was CD4+ T cells sorted from blood, sampled at week 4, from a patient treated with tofacitinib. The gene calls are TRBV29-1 and TRBJ1-1, with 8 bases matching TRBD1. CDR3 DNA: TGCAGCGTTGAGGGACAGGCGAACACTGAAGCTTTCTTT. Its translation: CSVEGQANTEAFF. Full variable domain (missing parts from reference TRBV29-1 and TRBJ1-1): SAVISQKPSRDICQRGTSLTIQCQVDSQVTMMFWYRQQPGQSLTLIATANQGSEATYESGFVIDKFPISRPNLTFSTLTVSNMSPEDSSIYLCSVEGQANTEAFFGQGTRLTVV.